This entry is about one TCR beta chain. Which antigen it targets is not known. The input lacks base qualities; no much larger clone sits a single base away. The immunoSEQ Assay, a bias-controlled multiplex PCR, was used to amplify TCRbeta CDR3 regions from genomic DNA. The paper's data handling went like this. The number of nucleated cells in each sample was estimated from the amplification of reference gene primers within the assay. Sequence reads were collapsed and filtered to measure the absolute abundance of every unique TCRbeta CDR3 rearrangement. Productive Simpson clonality was computed per sample as the square root of Simpson's diversity index over productive rearrangements. TCRdb mirrors the immuneACCESS table, restricted to in-frame sequences. Some clones are absent from its copies; in checked studies, under half trace to an unresolved V gene, and the reason for the others is unknown. V and J calls and clone size follow that table, whereas D and trimming were derived from the DNA. In this sample the table shows some 57,000 clones, about 85% of which occur a single time. In total, the top ten clones hold roughly 10% of the sample.

This record comes from a study of blood T cell repertoires in COVID-19 (dated by TCRdb to between 2020 and 2021). Some background on the complete study: Samples covering the acute and convalescent phases of COVID-19 were provided by collaborators in the United States, Italy and Spain. The material from the prospective study consisted of cDNA or gDNA derived from T cells, B-cell-depleted T cells, or PBMCs. A de-identified subject ID, COVID-19 status, age in years and sex were almost always included in the sample metadata. HLA class I and class II types, where available, came from metadata supplied by the sample provider rather than from assay-based typing. Samples came from the ongoing ImmuneRACE study (first 160 participants) plus 1,254 subjects from 6 global collaborators. A freely available public database, intended as a resource for researchers studying the immune response to SARS-CoV-2, is where the repertoires were released. Deeply sampled blood TCRbeta repertoires from subjects exposed to, actively infected with, or recovered from COVID-19 were included in the dataset.

Collaborating institutions collected whole blood in K2EDTA tubes following their own protocols. For TCRbeta analysis, collaborators shipped samples in one of three forms: frozen whole blood, isolated PBMCs, or DNA extracted from either of those sample types. The CDR3 covers 16 residues, taking in both the cysteine and the phenylalanine. Kept here is only the CDR3 DNA, which spans 48 bases and is read in frame from base 1. According to the germline V gene (reference sequence), CDR1 reads MNHEY and CDR2 reads SMNVEV. V sheds 11 bases and J sheds 2 bases, leaving 19 bases between their ends. Summary of the overall study and its limitations: Clinical and demographic metadata were provided uncurated, with the amount varying by source and participant.

Specimen: peripheral blood. The receptor's source is a human donor in a cohort sampled during active COVID-19. In this chain, TRBV27 is recombined with TRBJ1-6; perhaps TRBD1 is the D gene, with 6 bases matching. At the DNA level, the sequence is TGTGCCGCGACTTCGACAGGCGAGACCTATAATTCACCCCTCCACTTT. Its amino acids are CAATSTGETYNSPLHF.